Below, one T cell receptor (beta chain) is given with its context. This entry is derived from a study of regulatory T cells in long-lasting Graves disease. Trimming pared 8 bases from V and 0 bases from J, leaving 7 bases between. The CDR3 contains 13 residues. The germline CDR1 and CDR2 sequences are LNHDA and SQIVND (reference sequence). Library construction for TCR beta used iRepertoire HTBI primers and Arm-PCR of CDR3 regions. Original data processing: Across samples, over 55 TRBV and some 13 TRBJ segments were found. TCRdb passed the multiplex PCR reads through MiXCR, listing each CDR3 protein once. For this entry, the V and J calls and clone size follow TCRdb and not the study's own pipeline. Among 440,000 or so distinct CDR3 sequences, roughly 15% were seen once, and the ten largest hold roughly a tenth. The time point is: newly diagnosed GD, antithyroid drugs for less than 3 months. Extracted PBMC RNA gave rise to the TCR library.

A further study also used this sample, focusing on T cells in Graves' hyperthyroidism and ophthalmopathy. That study reports: Diagnostic assessment was based on clinical symptoms, serum thyroxine and TRAb, thyroid ultrasound and orbital computed tomography. Most thyroid-expanded clonotypes above 0.001 were also found in blood.

This chain joins TRBV19 and TRBJ1-4, with D unclear. The sequence came from a woman aged 25 to 39 with Graves disease. Material: peripheral blood mononuclear cells (PBMCs), obtained at new diagnosis, from a patient treated with antithyroid drugs. The CDR3, as DNA: TGTGCCAGTCTGACCCCAACTAATGAAAAACTGTTTTTT. This sequence encodes CASLTPTNEKLFF.